This paragraph covers one T cell receptor beta chain sequence. This clone's antigen is unknown. No base qualities exist here, and no much larger clone lies one base off it. The CDR3, from cysteine to phenylalanine, totals 14 residues. Of all the DNA, just the CDR3 is kept, 42 bases in frame from base 1. Trimming removed 1 base from V and 4 bases from J, leaving 9 bases between the germline ends. From a lookup of the germline V gene (reference sequence), CDR1 and CDR2 are SEHNR and FQNEAQ. The sample's time point label, decoded: about 28 days (+/-7) after the second vaccine dose. AZD1222 recipients given second doses at about 4 weeks or at about 12 weeks were pooled, since spike-specific TCR depth and breadth were not found to differ between the two schedules. Vaccinee samples came from UK trials COV001 and COV002, including a single-blind randomized controlled phase 2/3 trial of AZD1222 (ChAdOx1 nCoV-19) in healthy adults. Trial participant PBMC samples were collected at day 0 and day 28 after the second dose for TCRbeta chain sequencing.

This sample stems from a study of T cell responses to AZD1222 COVID-19 vaccine (TCRdb year 2021). Context from the whole study: A total of 233 trial participants underwent TCR sequencing, of whom about 210 received two doses of AZD1222 and around 26 received two doses of the MenACWY control vaccine. Enrollment into the trials was organized by age into subgroups of 18-55, 56-69 and 70-plus years, and those subgroups contained roughly 140, 27 and 60 TCR-sequenced participants, respectively.

The CDR3 regions of human TCRbeta chains were analyzed by immunosequencing. For the original study's pipeline: Repertoire TCRs were matched against a reference library of SARS-CoV-2-specific TCRs generated with the MIRA antigen-specificity platform. Breadth was defined as the fraction of unique TCRs that were SARS-CoV-2-associated, and depth was defined as the fraction of total T cells that were SARS-CoV-2-associated. Using the MIRA data, every spike-specific TCR was mapped to the spike region that the TCR reacted to and assigned to either a CD4 or a CD8 class. Log10-transformed breadth and depth values were compared by one-way ANOVA with Sidak's multiple comparisons tests. The table was pulled from immuneACCESS by TCRdb, which kept in-frame rearrangements only. Such tables lose some clones; where checked, under half of the loss comes from unresolved V genes, and the rest has no known cause. Clone size and the V and J calls come from that table; the DNA yielded D and trimming. The sample has around 120,000 clones on record, about 90% of them singletons. The ten largest clones represent approximately 8% of the sample.

Broader findings and caveats from the paper: Because no day 14 peak-response samples were available, repertoires were characterized only after the peak T cell response. Conclusions about previously exposed vaccinees were limited because only six AZD1222 recipients were SARS-CoV-2 seropositive at baseline. Most participants were white British and females outnumbered males, and the authors suggested that clonal diversity may have been underestimated. After two AZD1222 doses, spike-specific TCR breadth and depth were significantly higher than at day 0 and than in MenACWY recipients. Reportedly, almost half of the unique spike-specific TCRs recognized epitopes lying outside the regions that are mutated in the B.1.351 and B.1.1.7 variants. The vaccine-associated CD4 TCRs covered the entire spike protein, and the dominant responses fell in regions 160-218 and 743-854. In the small 56-69-year group, the increase in depth fell short of significance, most likely because of low power.

The TCR was taken from an adult who received the AZD1222 COVID-19 vaccine. Here the sequenced sample was peripheral blood, taken 28 days after the second AZD1222 dose. Recombination linked TRBV7-9 to TRBJ2-3; the D region possibly corresponds to TRBD2 (6 bases align). The CDR3 region: CASSLDGSADTQYF. The DNA sequence follows: TGTGCCAGCAGCTTAGACGGGAGTGCAGATACGCAGTATTTT.